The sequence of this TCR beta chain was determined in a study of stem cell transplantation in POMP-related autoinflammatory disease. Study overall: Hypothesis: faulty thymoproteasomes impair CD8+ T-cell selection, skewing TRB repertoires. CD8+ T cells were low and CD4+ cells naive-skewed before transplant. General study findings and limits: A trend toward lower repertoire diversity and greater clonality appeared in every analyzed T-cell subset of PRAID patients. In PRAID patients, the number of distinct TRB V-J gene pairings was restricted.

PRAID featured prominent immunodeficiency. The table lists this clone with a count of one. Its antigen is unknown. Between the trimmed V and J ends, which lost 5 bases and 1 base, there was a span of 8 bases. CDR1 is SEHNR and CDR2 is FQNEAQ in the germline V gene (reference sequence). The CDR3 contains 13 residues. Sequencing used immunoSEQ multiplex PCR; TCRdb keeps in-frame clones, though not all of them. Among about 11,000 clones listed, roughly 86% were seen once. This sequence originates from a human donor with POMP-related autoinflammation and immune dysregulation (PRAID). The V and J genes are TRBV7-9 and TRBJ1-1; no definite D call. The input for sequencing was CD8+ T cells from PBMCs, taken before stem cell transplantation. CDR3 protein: CASSPGGNTEAFF. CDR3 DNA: TGTGCCAGCAGCCCCGGAGGGAACACTGAAGCTTTCTTT.